These 16 T cell receptor beta chains were all obtained from the same sample, sequenced in a study of OX40 agonist ivuxolimab in advanced cancers. Sequencing was performed with immunoSEQ multiplex PCR; in TCRdb, only in-frame clones are kept and a portion is missing. The sample lists roughly 68,000 clones, approximately 90% occurring once. The source material was CD4+ or CD8+ T cells sorted from blood, sampled in a trial of the OX40 agonist ivuxolimab. The receptors derive from an adult with an advanced solid tumor such as melanoma, head and neck, liver or kidney cancer.

A single count supports this clone. The chain combines TRBV7-2 with TRBJ2-1; no firm D call. This CDR3 contains 11 residues. The ends were cut back, 3 bases at V and 9 bases at J, with 6 bases in the middle. CDR1 SGHTA and CDR2 FQGNSA come from the germline V gene. As DNA, the CDR3 is TGTGCCAGCAGCTTGATTCTTGAGCAGTTCTTC. Protein: CASSLILEQFF.

The CDR3, as DNA: TGCAGCGTGGCCCTGACAGGGTATAATGAAAAACTGTTTTTT. Translated, it gives CSVALTGYNEKLFF. The V call is TRBV29-1, the J call TRBJ1-4; 7 bases are shared with TRBD1. The trim removed 6 bases at V and 4 bases at J, leaving 8 bases unmatched. Germline CDR1 is SQVTM and CDR2 is ANQGSEA. The CDR3 contains 14 residues.

The CDR3 loop is CASSQVFGNTIYF. As DNA, the CDR3 is TGCGCCAGCAGCCAGGTTTTCGGAAACACCATATATTTT. The chain carries TRBV4-3 and TRBJ1-3; D is unresolved. V was clipped by 3 bases and J by 4 bases, with 7 bases between them. The CDR3 runs to 13 residues. CDR1 LGHNA and CDR2 YSLEER come from the germline V gene.

The chain joins TRBV7-9 to TRBJ2-7; 10 bases align to TRBD2. The germline V gene encodes CDR1 SEHNR and CDR2 FQNEAQ (reference sequence). V shed 0 bases and J 2 bases; nucleotides not matched to a gene: 13. This CDR3 region has 19 residues. This CDR3 is CASSLALLGLAGETYEQYF. DNA for the CDR3: TGTGCCAGCAGCTTAGCCCTCCTGGGGCTAGCGGGGGAAACCTACGAGCAGTACTTC.

The chain combines TRBV7-2 with TRBJ2-5; D gene uncertain. V was cut by 2 bases and J by 4 bases, with 8 bases left in between. Germline CDR1 SGHTA, CDR2 FQGNSA. This CDR3 comprises 13 residues. CDR3 in DNA: TGTGCCAGCAGCTTAAACCAAAGAGAGACCCAGTACTTC. Encoded protein: CASSLNQRETQYF.

The chain employs TRBV29-1 and TRBJ2-5; 8 nucleotides align to TRBD2. Germline CDR1 reads SQVTM; CDR2 reads ANQGSEA. V was clipped by 7 bases and J by 5 bases; unmatched bases: 6. The length of the CDR3 is 12 residues. Here the CDR3 reads CSALSGEETQYF. The CDR3 bases are TGCAGCGCTCTTAGCGGGGAGGAGACCCAGTACTTC.

A word on this clone: The DNA is omitted, as the CDR3 cannot be located on it reliably, and the CDR3 follows TCRdb's listing. This sequence joins TRBV27 and TRBJ1-1; the table's D gene call, TRBD1, was not cross checked with the DNA. The CDR3 is 14 residues long, counting both termini. CDR1 and CDR2 from the germline V gene are MNHEY and SMNVEV (reference sequence). The CDR3 sequence: CASSSSTAPSAAFF.

The chain joins TRBV7-9 to TRBJ1-2; no clear D gene. The CDR3 has 14 residues. Germline V gene sequence: CDR1 SEHNR, CDR2 FQNEAQ (reference sequence). V was trimmed by 1 base and J by 5 bases, leaving 11 bases between them. CDR3 loop: CASSLVAVEYGYTF. The CDR3 DNA follows: TGTGCCAGCAGCTTAGTTGCGGTGGAATATGGCTACACCTTC. The entire variable domain, with the rest obtained from reference TRBV7-9 and TRBJ1-2, is as follows: DTGVSQNPRHKITKRGQNVTFRCDPISEHNRLYWYRQTLGQGPEFLTYFQNEAQLEKSRLLSDRFSAERPKGSFSTLEIQRTEQGDSAMYLCASSLVAVEYGYTFGSGTRLTVV.

The gene calls are TRBV6-5 and TRBJ2-2, with D unresolved. The germline V gene encodes CDR1 MNHEY and CDR2 SVGAGI. Trimming took 0 bases from V and 8 from J, leaving 4 bases between them. The CDR3 extends over 12 amino acids. DNA for the CDR3: TGTGCCAGCAGTTACTCGAGGGGGGAGCTGTTTTTT. Its translation is CASSYSRGELFF.

The chain uses TRBV29-1 and TRBJ2-2; 7 nucleotides align to TRBD1. This CDR3 has 14 residues. The V gene's germline CDR1 is SQVTM and CDR2 ANQGSEA. V dropped 7 bases and J dropped 4; count of bases not matched to a gene: 9. The CDR3 DNA sequence: TGCAGCGGCAGGACAGGAGTTTTCACCGGGGAGCTGTTTTTT. Its translation: CSGRTGVFTGELFF.

This clone has more than one count but fewer than ten. The chain employs TRBV7-3 and TRBJ1-6; TRBD1 aligns across 8 bases. The CDR3 is 14 residues long. From germline, CDR1 is SGHTA and CDR2 FQGTGA. V gave up 5 bases and J gave up 10 bases; unmatched junction bases: 7. The CDR3 DNA reads as TGTGCCAGCAGCCCCGGACAGGGAACCTCACCCCTCCACTTT. Translation gives CASSPGQGTSPLHF.

The V call is TRBV5-1, the J call TRBJ2-2; 8 bases line up with TRBD1. In germline, CDR1 is SGHRS, CDR2 YFSETQ. This CDR3 spans 16 amino acids. V shed 0 bases, J shed 3 bases, and the junction held 4 bases outside the gene matches. The CDR3 reads CASSLGTGPYTGELFF. The CDR3 bases are TGCGCCAGCAGCTTGGGGACAGGGCCCTACACCGGGGAGCTGTTTTTT.

The chain carries TRBV5-1 and TRBJ2-1; 8 bases map to TRBD1. The CDR3 is 14 residues long. Germline lookup yields CDR1 SGHRS and CDR2 YFSETQ. With 4 bases clipped from V and 3 bases from J, the junction kept 3 bases outside the gene matches. The CDR3 DNA follows: TGCGCCAGCAGCAGGGGACAGGACTACAATGAGCAGTTCTTC. Its translation is CASSRGQDYNEQFF.

J is TRBJ1-1 and V is TRBV29-1; D not resolved. Trimming removed 5 bases from V and 3 bases from J, with 13 bases in between. The CDR3 consists of 13 residues. Per germline, CDR1 SQVTM and CDR2 ANQGSEA. The chain's CDR3 is CSVTYSRDTEAFF. The CDR3 DNA sequence: TGCAGCGTTACATACTCTAGGGACACTGAAGCTTTCTTT. The full variable domain, in which reference TRBV29-1 and TRBJ1-1 provide the parts outside the CDR3, is SAVISQKPSRDICQRGTSLTIQCQVDSQVTMMFWYRQQPGQSLTLIATANQGSEATYESGFVIDKFPISRPNLTFSTLTVSNMSPEDSSIYLCSVTYSRDTEAFFGQGTRLTVV.

The V call is TRBV6-5, the J call TRBJ2-7; 9 bases agree with TRBD1. The trim removed 3 bases at V and 3 bases at J, leaving 6 bases unmatched. The CDR3 length is 15 residues. Germline V gene lookup returns CDR1 MNHEY and CDR2 SVGAGI. CDR3: CASSYTRDRDYEQYF. The CDR3 DNA reads as TGTGCCAGCAGTTATACCCGGGACAGGGACTACGAGCAGTACTTC.

The chain links TRBV7-3 to TRBJ2-5; D might be TRBD1 or TRBD2, each matching 6 bases. V was trimmed by 2 bases and J by 2 bases, leaving 12 bases between them. Germline V gives CDR1 SGHTA, CDR2 FQGTGA. CDR3 length: 15 amino acids. The chain's CDR3 is CASSLGGGPQETQYF. CDR3 DNA sequence: TGTGCCAGCAGCTTAGGTGGGGGGCCACAAGAGACCCAGTACTTC.